Sequencing of this T cell receptor beta chain was carried out in a study of blood T cell repertoires in COVID-19. As handled by the study authors: Estimated nucleated cell counts came from reference gene primer amplification. TCRdb's table, derived via immunoSEQ multiplex PCR, lists solely in-frame clones and lacks some. Clone size and V and J calls were adopted from that table, with D and trimming inferred from the DNA. Among roughly 350,000 clones listed, under 95% were seen once. The CDR3 consists of 13 residues. V lost 8 bases and J lost 3; bases outside the gene matches: 1. The V gene's germline CDR1 is LGHDT and CDR2 YNNKEL (reference sequence). In Cohort 3, a recovered donor had either two negative PCRs, clearance, or symptom resolution.

The chain is built from TRBV3-1 (or the pseudogene TRBV3-2) and TRBJ1-2, with 12 bases that match TRBD1. This receptor was identified in a woman between 25 and 40 years old who had recovered from COVID-19. The sequencing sample was made of PBMCs or T cells enriched from blood (not recorded which). CDR3 protein: CASGTGGHYGYTF. CDR3 nucleotides: TGTGCCAGCGGGACAGGGGGCCACTATGGCTACACCTTC.